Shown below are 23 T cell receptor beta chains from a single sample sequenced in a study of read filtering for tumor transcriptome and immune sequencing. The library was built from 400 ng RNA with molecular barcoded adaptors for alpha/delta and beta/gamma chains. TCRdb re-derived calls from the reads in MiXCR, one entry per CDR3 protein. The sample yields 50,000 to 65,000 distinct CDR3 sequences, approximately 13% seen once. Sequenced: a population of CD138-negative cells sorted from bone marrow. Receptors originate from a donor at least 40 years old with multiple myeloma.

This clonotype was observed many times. The CDR3: CASSPSGRTGELFF. The CDR3 DNA follows: TGTGCCAGCAGCCCCAGTGGTCGCACCGGGGAGCTGTTTTTT. The chain combines TRBV11-2 with TRBJ2-2; D remains unclear. The V and J ends lost 5 bases and 4 bases respectively, with 11 bases between them. Germline CDR1 is SGHAT and CDR2 is FQNNGV. The CDR3 sequence is 14 residues long.

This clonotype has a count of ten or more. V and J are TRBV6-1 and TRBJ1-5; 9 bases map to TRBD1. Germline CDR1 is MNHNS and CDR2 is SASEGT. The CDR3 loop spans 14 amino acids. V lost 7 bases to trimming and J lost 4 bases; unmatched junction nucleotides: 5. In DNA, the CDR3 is TGTGCCAGCAACCGGGACAGGGTGAATCAGCCCCAGCATTTT. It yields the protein CASNRDRVNQPQHF.

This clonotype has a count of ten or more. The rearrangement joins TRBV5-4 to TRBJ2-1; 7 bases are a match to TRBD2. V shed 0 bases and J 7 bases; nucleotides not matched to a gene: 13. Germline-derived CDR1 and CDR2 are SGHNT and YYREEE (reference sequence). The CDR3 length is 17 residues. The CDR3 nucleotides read TGTGCCAGCAGCTTGGATCGCCGGCGGGGGAGACTAAATGAGCAGTTCTTC. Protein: CASSLDRRRGRLNEQFF.

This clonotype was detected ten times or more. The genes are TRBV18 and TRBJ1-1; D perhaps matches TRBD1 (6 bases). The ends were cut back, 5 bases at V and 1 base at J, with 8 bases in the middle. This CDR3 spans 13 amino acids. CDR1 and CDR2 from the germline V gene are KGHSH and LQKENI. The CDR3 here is CASSSGENTEAFF. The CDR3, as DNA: TGTGCCAGCTCATCAGGGGAGAACACTGAAGCTTTCTTT.

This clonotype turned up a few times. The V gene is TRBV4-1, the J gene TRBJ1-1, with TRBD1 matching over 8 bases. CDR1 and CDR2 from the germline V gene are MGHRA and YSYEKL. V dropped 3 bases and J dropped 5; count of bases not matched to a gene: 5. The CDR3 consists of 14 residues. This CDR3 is CASSHPDRVTEAFF. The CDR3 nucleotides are TGCGCCAGCAGCCACCCGGACAGGGTGACTGAAGCTTTCTTT.

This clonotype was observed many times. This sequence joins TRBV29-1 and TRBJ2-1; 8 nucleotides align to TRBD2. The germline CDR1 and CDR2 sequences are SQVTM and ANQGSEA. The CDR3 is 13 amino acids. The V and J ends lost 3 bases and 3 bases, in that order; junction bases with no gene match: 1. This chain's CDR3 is CSVDGGGYNEQFF. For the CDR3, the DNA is TGCAGCGTTGACGGGGGGGGCTACAATGAGCAGTTCTTC.

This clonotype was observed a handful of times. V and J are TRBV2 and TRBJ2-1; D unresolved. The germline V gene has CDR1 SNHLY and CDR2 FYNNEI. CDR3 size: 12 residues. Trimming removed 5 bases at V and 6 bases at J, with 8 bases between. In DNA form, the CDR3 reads TGTGCCAGCAGTTCCCGCTTCAATGAGCAGTTCTTC. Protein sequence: CASSSRFNEQFF.

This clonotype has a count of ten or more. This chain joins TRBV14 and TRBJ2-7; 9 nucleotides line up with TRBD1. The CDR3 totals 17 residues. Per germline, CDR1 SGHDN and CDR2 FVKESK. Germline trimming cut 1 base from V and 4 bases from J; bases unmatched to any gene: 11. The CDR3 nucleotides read TGTGCCAGCAGCCAAGTCAAGCCCGGGACAGGGTTGTACGAGCAGTACTTC. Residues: CASSQVKPGTGLYEQYF. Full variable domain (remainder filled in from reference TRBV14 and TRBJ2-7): EAGVTQFPSHSVIEKGQTVTLRCDPISGHDNLYWYRRVMGKEIKFLLHFVKESKQDESGMPNNRFLAERTGGTYSTLKVQPAELEDSGVYFCASSQVKPGTGLYEQYFGPGTRLTVT.

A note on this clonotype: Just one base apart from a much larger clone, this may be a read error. CDR3: CAGSSKTGPGANVLTF. In nucleotides, the CDR3 is TGCGCCGGCAGCTCCAAAACAGGGCCTGGGGCCAACGTCCTGACTTTC. The V and J genes are TRBV5-1 and TRBJ2-6, with a possible D match to TRBD1 (6 bases). Germline CDR1 reads SGHRS; CDR2 reads YFSETQ. The CDR3 contains 16 residues.

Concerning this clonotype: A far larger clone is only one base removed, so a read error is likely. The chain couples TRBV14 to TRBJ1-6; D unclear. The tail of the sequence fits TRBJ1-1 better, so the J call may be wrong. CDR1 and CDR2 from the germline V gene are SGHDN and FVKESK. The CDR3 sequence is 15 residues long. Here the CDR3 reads CASSQDSMPNTVAFF. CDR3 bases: TGTGCCAGCAGCCAAGACTCCATGCCTAACACTGTAGCTTTCTTT.

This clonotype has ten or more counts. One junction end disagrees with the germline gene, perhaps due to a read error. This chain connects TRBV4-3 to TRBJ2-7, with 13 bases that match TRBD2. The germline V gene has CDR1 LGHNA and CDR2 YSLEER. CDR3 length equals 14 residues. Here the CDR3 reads CASSPGLAGDWVYF. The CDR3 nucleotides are TGTGCCAGCAGCCCCGGACTAGCGGGGGATTGGGTTTACTTC.

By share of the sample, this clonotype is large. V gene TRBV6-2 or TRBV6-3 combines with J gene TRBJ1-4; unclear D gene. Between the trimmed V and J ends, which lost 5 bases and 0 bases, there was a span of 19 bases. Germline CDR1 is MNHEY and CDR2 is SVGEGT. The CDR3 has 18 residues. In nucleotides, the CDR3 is TGTGCCAGCAGTCAAGTACGCCCTTTCGGAGCAACTAATGAAAAACTGTTTTTT. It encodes CASSQVRPFGATNEKLFF.

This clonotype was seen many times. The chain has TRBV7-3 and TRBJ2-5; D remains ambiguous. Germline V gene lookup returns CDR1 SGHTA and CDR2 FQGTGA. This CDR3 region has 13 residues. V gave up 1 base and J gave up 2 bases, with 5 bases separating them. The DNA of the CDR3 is TGTGCCAGCAGCTTAAGTGAGCAAGAGACCCAGTACTTC. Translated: CASSLSEQETQYF.

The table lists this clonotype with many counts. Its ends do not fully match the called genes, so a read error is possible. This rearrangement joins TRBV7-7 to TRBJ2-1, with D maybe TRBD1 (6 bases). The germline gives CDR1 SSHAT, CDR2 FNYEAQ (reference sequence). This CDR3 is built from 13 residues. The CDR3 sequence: CASSPDRINEQFF. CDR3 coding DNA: TGTGCTAGCAGCCCGGACAGAATCAATGAGCAGTTCTTC.

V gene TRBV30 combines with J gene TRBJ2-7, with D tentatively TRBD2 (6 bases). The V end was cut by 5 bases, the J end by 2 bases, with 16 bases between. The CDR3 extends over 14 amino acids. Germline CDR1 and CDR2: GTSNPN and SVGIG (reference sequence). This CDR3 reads CAWGRGGGTYEQYF. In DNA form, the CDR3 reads TGTGCCTGGGGCCGTGGGGGAGGAACCTACGAGCAGTACTTC.

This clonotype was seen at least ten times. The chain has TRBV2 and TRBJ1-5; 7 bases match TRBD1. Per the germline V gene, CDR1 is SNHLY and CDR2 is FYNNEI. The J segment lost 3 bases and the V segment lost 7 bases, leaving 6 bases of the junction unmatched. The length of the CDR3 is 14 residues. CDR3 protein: CASNPGQLNQPQHF. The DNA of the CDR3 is TGTGCCAGCAACCCGGGACAGCTCAATCAGCCCCAGCATTTT.

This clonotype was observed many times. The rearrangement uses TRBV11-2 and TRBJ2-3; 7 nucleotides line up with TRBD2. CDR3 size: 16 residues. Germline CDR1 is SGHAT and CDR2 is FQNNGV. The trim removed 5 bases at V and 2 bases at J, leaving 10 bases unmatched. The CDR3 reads CASSRKSGVNTDTQYF. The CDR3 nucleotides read TGTGCCAGCAGCCGAAAAAGCGGGGTAAACACAGATACGCAGTATTTT.

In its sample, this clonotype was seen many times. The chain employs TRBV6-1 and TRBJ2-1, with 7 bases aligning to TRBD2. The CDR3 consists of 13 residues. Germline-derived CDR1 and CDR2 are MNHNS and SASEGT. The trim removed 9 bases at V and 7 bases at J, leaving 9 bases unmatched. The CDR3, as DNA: TGTGCCAGAGAGGCGGGGGTGCGGAATGAGCAGTTCTTC. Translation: CAREAGVRNEQFF.

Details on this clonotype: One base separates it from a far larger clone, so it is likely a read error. The CDR3 reads CASRAVDTKAFF. The CDR3, as DNA: TGTGCCAGCAGGGCGGTCGACACTAAAGCTTTCTTT. The chain is built from TRBV6-1 and TRBJ1-1; D is ambiguous. Per the germline V gene, CDR1 is MNHNS and CDR2 is SASEGT. The CDR3 is 12 residues long.

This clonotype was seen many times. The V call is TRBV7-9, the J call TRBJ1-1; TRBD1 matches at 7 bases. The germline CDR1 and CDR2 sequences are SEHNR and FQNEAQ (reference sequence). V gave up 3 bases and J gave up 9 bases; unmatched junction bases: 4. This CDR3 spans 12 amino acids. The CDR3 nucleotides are TGTGCCAGCAGCTTCGACAGGGAACAAGCTTTCTTT. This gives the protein CASSFDREQAFF. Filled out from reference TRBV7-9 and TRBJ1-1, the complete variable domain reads DTGVSQNPRHKITKRGQNVTFRCDPISEHNRLYWYRQTLGQGPEFLTYFQNEAQLEKSRLLSDRFSAERPKGSFSTLEIQRTEQGDSAMYLCASSFDREQAFFGQGTRLTVV.

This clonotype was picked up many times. DNA for the CDR3: TGTGCCAGCAGCAACCCGGTGGGGGGCAGCACAGATACGCAGTATTTT. It specifies CASSNPVGGSTDTQYF. V and J are TRBV12-3 or TRBV12-4 and TRBJ2-3; D is tentatively TRBD1 or TRBD2 (6 bases each). V lost 6 bases, J lost 0 bases, and 16 bases lay in between. This CDR3 spans 16 amino acids.

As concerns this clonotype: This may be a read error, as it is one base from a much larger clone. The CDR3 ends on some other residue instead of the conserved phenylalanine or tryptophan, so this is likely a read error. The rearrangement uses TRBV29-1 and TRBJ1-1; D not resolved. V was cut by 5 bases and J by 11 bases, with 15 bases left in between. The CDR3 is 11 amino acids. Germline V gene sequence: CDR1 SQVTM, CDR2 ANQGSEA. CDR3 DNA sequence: TGCAGCGTTTCGGGCCTAGGCGAGGCTTTCTTA. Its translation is CSVSGLGEAFL.

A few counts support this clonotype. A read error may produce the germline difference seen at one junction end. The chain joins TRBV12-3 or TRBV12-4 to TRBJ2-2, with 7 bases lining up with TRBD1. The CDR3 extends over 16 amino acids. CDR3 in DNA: TGTGCCAGCAGTTCCTCGGGACAGAGATCCACCGGGGAGCTGTCTTTT. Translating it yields CASSSSGQRSTGELSF.